A single sample is the source of the 10 T cell receptor beta chains below, sequenced in a study of shared clonotypes between healthy human individuals. Profiled with immunoSEQ multiplex PCR; TCRdb holds only in-frame clones, not every one. The sample shows 600,000 to 800,000 clones, roughly 72% of them seen only once. The sample was memory CD4+ T cells sorted from blood. Subset here: CD45RA-negative fraction. These receptors originate from a woman younger than 45 in good health.

This chain joins TRBV7-2 and TRBJ1-6; no definite D call. Trimming removed 10 bases from V and 0 bases from J, with 16 bases in between. Per the germline V gene, CDR1 is SGHTA and CDR2 is FQGNSA. CDR3 length equals 16 residues. CDR3 protein: CAIPIHSGSYNSPLHF. The CDR3 nucleotides are TGTGCCATCCCCATCCATTCGGGCTCCTATAATTCACCCCTCCACTTT.

This sequence joins TRBV19 and TRBJ2-5; D may correspond to TRBD1 or TRBD2 (5 bases each). The CDR3 sequence is 16 residues long. Trimming removed 3 bases from V and 4 bases from J, with 18 bases in between. The germline V gene has CDR1 LNHDA and CDR2 SQIVND (reference sequence). CDR3 region: CASSMTATGRGETQYF. The CDR3, as DNA: TGTGCCAGTAGTATGACGGCAACGGGACGGGGAGAGACCCAGTACTTC. The variable domain in full, with the rest retrieved from reference TRBV19 and TRBJ2-5, is DGGITQSPKYLFRKEGQNVTLSCEQNLNHDAMYWYRQDPGQGLRLIYYSQIVNDFQKGDIAEGYSVSREKKESFPLTVTSAQKNPTAFYLCASSMTATGRGETQYFGPGTRLLVL.

This clone was observed at least ten times. V gene TRBV5-1 combines with J gene TRBJ2-5; 10 bases fit TRBD1. The CDR3 extends over 16 amino acids. The V segment lost 3 bases and the J segment 1 base; nucleotides outside the gene matches: 6. Germline V gene lookup returns CDR1 SGHRS and CDR2 YFSETQ. CDR3 sequence: CASSYGQGVAQETQYF. For the CDR3, the DNA is TGCGCCAGCAGCTACGGACAGGGGGTAGCCCAAGAGACCCAGTACTTC.

The genes are TRBV6-6 and TRBJ2-2, with D possibly matching TRBD2 (6 bases). The CDR3 totals 15 residues. With 2 bases removed from V and 6 bases from J, the gap between germline ends came to 13 bases. Germline V lookup: CDR1 MNHNY, CDR2 SVGAGI (reference sequence). The CDR3 sequence is CASSYGEGRPGELFF. CDR3 in DNA: TGTGCCAGCAGTTACGGGGAAGGGAGGCCCGGGGAGCTGTTTTTT.

The V and J genes are TRBV11-2 and TRBJ2-2; TRBD1 or TRBD2 may be the D gene (5 bases each). V was clipped by 6 bases and J by 4 bases, with 15 bases between them. The CDR3 runs 15 residues. Germline V gene lookup returns CDR1 SGHAT and CDR2 FQNNGV. Here the CDR3 DNA reads TGTGCCAGCAGTCCGGGGCACTCTAGCACCGGGGAGCTGTTTTTT. Its protein product is CASSPGHSSTGELFF.

J is TRBJ2-6 and V is TRBV4-1, with D unclear. The germline V gene encodes CDR1 MGHRA and CDR2 YSYEKL. The CDR3 runs 13 residues. The V end lost 5 bases, the J end lost 2 bases, and 4 bases lay between the germline ends. Here the CDR3 reads CASSYTGANVLTF. CDR3 in DNA: TGCGCCAGCAGCTACACTGGGGCCAACGTCCTGACTTTC.

V usage is TRBV5-6 and J usage is TRBJ2-4; D may be TRBD1 (6 bases). V was trimmed by 4 bases and J by 2 bases, leaving 10 bases between them. Germline V lookup: CDR1 SGHDT, CDR2 YYEEEE. The CDR3 runs to 14 residues. CDR3 nucleotide sequence: TGTGCCAGCAGCGTACAGGGTACCAAAAACATTCAGTACTTC. Translation: CASSVQGTKNIQYF.

This clone was observed a few times. V gene TRBV7-6 combines with J gene TRBJ1-2; D unclear. The CDR3 length is 17 residues. Trimming pared 1 base from V and 3 bases from J, leaving 18 bases between. Germline assignment: CDR1 SGHVS and CDR2 FNYEAQ. For the CDR3, the DNA is TGTGCCAGCAGCTTAGGCCTAGGAGAGGACGGAGACTATGGCTACACCTTC. This encodes CASSLGLGEDGDYGYTF.

The CDR3 loop is CATSRGTPFQETQYF. CDR3 in DNA: TGTGCCACCAGCAGAGGGACACCATTTCAAGAGACCCAGTACTTC. V and J are TRBV15 and TRBJ2-5, with D possibly matching TRBD1 (5 bases). Germline lookup yields CDR1 LNHNV and CDR2 YYDKDF (reference sequence). The CDR3 length is 15 residues. Trimming stripped 1 base from V and 2 bases from J, with 11 bases between.

This clone was detected a few times. The J gene is TRBJ1-4, the V gene TRBV2, with a weak D call TRBD1 (6 bases). Germline values: CDR1 SNHLY, CDR2 FYNNEI. V gave up 10 bases and J gave up 12 bases, with 27 bases separating them. CDR3 length equals 15 residues. CDR3 sequence: CATLGQTVSSRELFF. In DNA, the CDR3 is TGTGCCACCCTGGGACAAACCGTTAGTTCGAGGGAACTGTTTTTT.